The 16 T cell receptor beta chains below all came from one sample that was sequenced in a study of blood T cell repertoires in COVID-19 (dated by TCRdb to 2018 to 2021). Libraries came from the immunoSEQ multiplex PCR assay. In TCRdb, the immuneACCESS table is reduced to in-frame sequences with V and J assigned. These tables do not hold every clone; where another copy was compared, an unresolved V gene accounts for under half, and the others remain unexplained. A total of hundreds of thousands of clones appear in this sample, roughly 87% of them only once. Of the sample, under 2.5% falls within the top ten clones. Material: PBMCs or T cells enriched from blood (not recorded which). These receptors were collected from a young woman with acute COVID-19.

The gene calls are TRBV18 and TRBJ2-7; 7 positions agree with TRBD1. Germline V CDR1 and CDR2: KGHSH, LQKENI. The length of the CDR3 is 19 residues. With 2 bases clipped from V and 0 bases from J, the junction kept 16 bases outside the gene matches. CDR3: CASSPWAPAPRTGSYEQYF. The CDR3 nucleotides read TGTGCCAGCTCACCATGGGCCCCCGCGCCAAGGACAGGCTCCTACGAGCAGTACTTC. Full variable domain (outside the CDR3, taken from reference TRBV18 and TRBJ2-7): NAGVMQNPRHLVRRRGQEARLRCSPMKGHSHVYWYRQLPEEGLKFMVYLQKENIIDESGMPKERFSAEFPKEGPSILRIQQVVRGDSAAYFCASSPWAPAPRTGSYEQYFGPGTRLTVT.

The rearrangement links TRBV19 to TRBJ2-3; 9 nucleotides line up with TRBD2. The CDR3 is 14 amino acids. The germline V gene encodes CDR1 LNHDA and CDR2 SQIVND (reference sequence). V lost 6 bases to trimming and J lost 6 bases; unmatched junction nucleotides: 7. CDR3 sequence reads: CASSRPGTSDTQYF. DNA of the CDR3: TGTGCCAGTAGCAGACCCGGGACTAGCGATACGCAGTATTTT.

This clone occurred a few times. This chain uses TRBV7-3 with TRBJ2-6, with 10 bases aligning to TRBD2. CDR3 length: 20 amino acids. V lost 1 base, J lost 1 base, and 10 bases stayed unmatched. CDR1 SGHTA and CDR2 FQGTGA come from the germline V gene. CDR3 sequence (DNA): TGTGCCAGCAGCTTAAATCCTAGGGTAGCGGGGGGATCTGGGGCCAACGTCCTGACTTTC. Amino acids: CASSLNPRVAGGSGANVLTF.

CDR3 DNA sequence: TGTGCCAGCTACCATGGAGCGGGAGGGGCCATCACAGATACGCAGTATTTT. Protein product: CASYHGAGGAITDTQYF. The V and J genes are TRBV27 and TRBJ2-3; 10 bases match TRBD2. This CDR3 region has 17 residues. Losses at the gene ends were 8 bases for V and 2 bases for J; bases not matched to a gene: 13. Germline CDR1 MNHEY, CDR2 SMNVEV (reference sequence).

A single count supports this clone. The chain uses TRBV20-1 and TRBJ1-2; 9 bases map to TRBD1. CDR1 and CDR2 from the germline V gene are DFQATT and SNEGSKA (reference sequence). V shed 3 bases and J 13 bases; nucleotides not matched to a gene: 9. There are 12 residues in the CDR3. CDR3 DNA: TGCAGTGCTAGTCTCGGGACAGGGATTTTCACCTTC. Translation: CSASLGTGIFTF.

This CDR3 is CASSLAPDRPAEAFF. The CDR3 DNA sequence: TGTGCCAGCAGCTTAGCCCCGGACAGACCAGCTGAAGCTTTCTTT. The chain has TRBV7-8 and TRBJ1-1, with D perhaps TRBD1 (6 bases). CDR1 is SGHVS, CDR2 FQNEAQ, per germline. CDR3 size: 15 residues. Trimming removed 0 bases at V and 6 bases at J, with 14 bases between.

The chain carries TRBV6-5 and TRBJ1-2, with 9 bases identical to TRBD1. Germline lookup yields CDR1 MNHEY and CDR2 SVGAGI. The J segment lost 4 bases and the V segment lost 6 bases, leaving 6 bases of the junction unmatched. The CDR3 length is 14 residues. The CDR3 DNA sequence: TGTGCCAGCAGCCTGGACAGGGGCCTCTATGGCTACACCTTC. It specifies CASSLDRGLYGYTF.

The CDR3 region has the DNA TGTGCCAGCAGCCCTATCGCAGGTGGCCCTGAAGCTTTCTTT. This encodes CASSPIAGGPEAFF. The rearrangement uses TRBV13 and TRBJ1-1, with D uncertain. There are 14 residues in the CDR3. Trimming left V 5 bases short and J 6 bases short, with 16 bases between. Germline lookup yields CDR1 PRHDT and CDR2 FYEKMQ (reference sequence).

The chain carries TRBV7-2 and TRBJ1-1; 8 bases are shared with TRBD1. The CDR3 is 14 amino acids. CDR1 is SGHTA, CDR2 FQGNSA, per germline. J lost 3 bases, V lost 5 bases, and 5 bases had no gene match. The CDR3 DNA follows: TGTGCCAGCAGCCTAGGACAGGGACACACTGAAGCTTTCTTT. Translated: CASSLGQGHTEAFF. Complete variable domain (other parts from reference TRBV7-2 and TRBJ1-1): GAGVSQSPSNKVTEKGKDVELRCDPISGHTALYWYRQSLGQGLEFLIYFQGNSAPDKSGLPSDRFSAERTGGSVSTLTIQRTQQEDSAVYLCASSLGQGHTEAFFGQGTRLTVV.

The chain combines TRBV5-1 with TRBJ2-3, with D perhaps TRBD1 (5 bases). Trimming stripped 0 bases from V and 5 bases from J, with 13 bases between. This CDR3 has 15 residues. From germline, CDR1 is SGHRS and CDR2 YFSETQ. The CDR3 nucleotides read TGCGCCAGCAGCTTGGGGCAGGGAAGGGGAGATACGCAGTATTTT. Its translation is CASSLGQGRGDTQYF.

The chain employs TRBV5-1 and TRBJ2-3; TRBD2 is a possible D gene (7 bases). V lost 4 bases and J lost 4, with 19 bases in between. The CDR3 is made up of 16 amino acids. Germline CDR1 is SGHRS and CDR2 is YFSETQ. The CDR3 DNA is TGCGCCAGCAGCCCCGTCGGAGGGGGGGCCCCAGATACGCAGTATTTT. Residues: CASSPVGGGAPDTQYF.

Notes on this clone: This sequence may be a read error, since a much larger clone differs from it by one base. The rearrangement links TRBV28 to TRBJ2-7, with TRBD1 matching over 7 bases. The trim removed 5 bases at V and 5 bases at J, leaving 3 bases unmatched. This CDR3 is built from 12 residues. Germline values: CDR1 MDHEN, CDR2 SYDVKM. The chain's CDR3 is CASSQTGHEQYF. The CDR3 bases are TGTGCCAGCAGTCAGACAGGGCACGAGCAGTACTTC.

This chain uses TRBV3-1 (or the pseudogene TRBV3-2) with TRBJ1-1, with no clear D. Trimming removed 0 bases from V and 2 bases from J, with 7 bases in between. This CDR3 is 14 amino acids long. In germline, CDR1 is LGHDT, CDR2 YNNKEL (reference sequence). This CDR3 reads CASSQEGRNTEAFF. The CDR3 DNA follows: TGTGCCAGCAGCCAAGAGGGCCGAAACACTGAAGCTTTCTTT.

The chain is built from TRBV5-1 and TRBJ2-1; 12 positions match TRBD2. CDR1 is SGHRS and CDR2 is YFSETQ in the germline V gene. The CDR3 is 16 residues long. Germline trimming cut 2 bases from V and 7 bases from J; bases unmatched to any gene: 7. CDR3 amino acids: CASSFSSGGAGNEQFF. CDR3 sequence (DNA): TGCGCCAGCAGCTTTTCTAGCGGGGGGGCCGGTAATGAGCAGTTCTTC. Full variable domain (missing parts from reference TRBV5-1 and TRBJ2-1): KAGVTQTPRYLIKTRGQQVTLSCSPISGHRSVSWYQQTPGQGLQFLFEYFSETQRNKGNFPGRFSGRQFSNSRSEMNVSTLELGDSALYLCASSFSSGGAGNEQFFGPGTRLTVL.

In its sample, this clone was seen many times. This chain links TRBV5-1 with TRBJ2-7; 9 bases are a match to TRBD1. The CDR3 totals 14 residues. The trim removed 5 bases at V and 7 bases at J, leaving 10 bases unmatched. The germline V gene encodes CDR1 SGHRS and CDR2 YFSETQ. CDR3 protein: CASRRGQGGEEQYF. For the CDR3, the DNA is TGCGCCAGCAGGAGGGGACAGGGAGGGGAAGAGCAGTACTTC.

This rearrangement joins TRBV4-2 to TRBJ2-1; D unresolved. Germline V gene data show CDR1 as LGHNA and CDR2 as YNFKEQ. The length of the CDR3 is 14 residues. V was cut by 0 bases and J by 2 bases, with 5 bases left in between. The CDR3 DNA reads as TGTGCCAGCAGCCAAGATACGGCCTACAATGAGCAGTTCTTC. Its protein product is CASSQDTAYNEQFF.